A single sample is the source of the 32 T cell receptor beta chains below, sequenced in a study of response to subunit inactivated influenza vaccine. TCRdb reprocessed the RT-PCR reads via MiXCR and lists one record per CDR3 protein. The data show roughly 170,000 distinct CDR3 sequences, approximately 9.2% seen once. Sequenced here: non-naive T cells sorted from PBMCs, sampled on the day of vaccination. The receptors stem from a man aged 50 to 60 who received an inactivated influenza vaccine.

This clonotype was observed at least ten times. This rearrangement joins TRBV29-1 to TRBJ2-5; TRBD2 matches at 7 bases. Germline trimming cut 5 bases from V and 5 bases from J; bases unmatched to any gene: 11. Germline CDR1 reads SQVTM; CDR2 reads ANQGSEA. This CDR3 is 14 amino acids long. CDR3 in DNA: TGCAGCGTTATGCCCAGCGGGGCGGGGGAGACCCAGTACTTC. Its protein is CSVMPSGAGETQYF.

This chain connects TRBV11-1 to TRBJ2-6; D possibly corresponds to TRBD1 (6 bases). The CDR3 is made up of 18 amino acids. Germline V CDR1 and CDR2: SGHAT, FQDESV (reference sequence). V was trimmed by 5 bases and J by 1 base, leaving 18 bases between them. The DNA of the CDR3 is TGTGCCAGCAGCCCCCGAGGACAGTCCACGTCTGGGGCCAACGTCCTGACTTTC. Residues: CASSPRGQSTSGANVLTF.

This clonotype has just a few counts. Here the CDR3 reads CSAEGDASDTQYF. CDR3 nucleotides: TGCAGTGCCGAGGGGGATGCTTCAGATACGCAGTATTTT. The V gene is TRBV20-1, the J gene TRBJ2-3, with a possible D match to TRBD1 (6 bases). This CDR3 has 13 residues. The V and J ends lost 6 bases and 4 bases respectively, with 14 bases between them. The germline V gene encodes CDR1 DFQATT and CDR2 SNEGSKA (reference sequence).

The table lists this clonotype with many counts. CDR3 nucleotides: TGTGCCAGCAGTTTAGGATACAGTGGCTACACCTTC. Amino acid sequence: CASSLGYSGYTF. The V gene is TRBV12-3 or TRBV12-4, the J gene TRBJ1-2; D not resolved. There are 12 residues in the CDR3. The V gene lost 1 base and the J gene lost 7 bases, with 7 bases spanning the gap.

CDR3 amino acids: CASSLKGFQLSTDTQYF. In DNA form, the CDR3 reads TGTGCCAGCAGCTTAAAAGGGTTCCAACTTAGCACAGATACGCAGTATTTT. The chain is built from TRBV7-3 and TRBJ2-3; unclear D gene. V lost 1 base, J lost 0 bases, and 14 bases lay in between. Germline CDR1 SGHTA, CDR2 FQGTGA. This CDR3 is 17 amino acids long.

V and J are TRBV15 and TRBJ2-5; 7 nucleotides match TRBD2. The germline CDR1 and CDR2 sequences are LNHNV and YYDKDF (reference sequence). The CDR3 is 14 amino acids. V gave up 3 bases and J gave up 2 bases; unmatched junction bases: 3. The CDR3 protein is CATSSGGGQETQYF. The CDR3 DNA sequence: TGTGCCACCAGCAGTGGGGGGGGGCAAGAGACCCAGTACTTC.

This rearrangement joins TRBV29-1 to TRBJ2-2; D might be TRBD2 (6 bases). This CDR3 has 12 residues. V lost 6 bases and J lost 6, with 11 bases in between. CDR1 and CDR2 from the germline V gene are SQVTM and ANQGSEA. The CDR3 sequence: CSVGGLAGELFF. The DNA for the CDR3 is TGCAGCGTCGGGGGTCTCGCCGGGGAGCTGTTTTTT.

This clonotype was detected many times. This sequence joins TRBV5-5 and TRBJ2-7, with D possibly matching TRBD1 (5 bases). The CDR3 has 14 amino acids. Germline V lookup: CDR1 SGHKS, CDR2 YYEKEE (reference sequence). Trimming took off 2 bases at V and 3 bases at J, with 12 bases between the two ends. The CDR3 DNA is TGTGCCAGCAGCTTTTTCCAGGGTGGCTACGAGCAGTACTTC. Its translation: CASSFFQGGYEQYF.

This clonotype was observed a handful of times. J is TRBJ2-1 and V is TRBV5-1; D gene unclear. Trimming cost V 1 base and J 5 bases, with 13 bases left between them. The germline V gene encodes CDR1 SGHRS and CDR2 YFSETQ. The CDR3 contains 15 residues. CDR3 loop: CASSLWSIVDNEQFF. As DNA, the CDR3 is TGCGCCAGCAGCTTGTGGTCCATCGTGGACAATGAGCAGTTCTTC.

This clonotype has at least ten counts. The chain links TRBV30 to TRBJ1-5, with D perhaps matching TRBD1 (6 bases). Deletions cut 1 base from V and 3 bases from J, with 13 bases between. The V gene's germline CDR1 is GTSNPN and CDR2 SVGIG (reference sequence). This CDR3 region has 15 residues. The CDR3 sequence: CAWSAPGVYNQPQHF. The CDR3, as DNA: TGTGCCTGGAGTGCGCCAGGGGTCTACAATCAGCCCCAGCATTTT.

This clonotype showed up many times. The CDR3 sequence is CASSLYLAGVDEQFF. DNA for the CDR3: TGTGCCAGCAGTTTATACCTAGCGGGAGTGGATGAGCAGTTCTTC. The rearrangement uses TRBV12-3 or TRBV12-4 and TRBJ2-1; 10 nucleotides align to TRBD2. CDR3 length equals 15 residues. Trimming took 2 bases from V and 8 from J; bases not matched to a gene: 6.

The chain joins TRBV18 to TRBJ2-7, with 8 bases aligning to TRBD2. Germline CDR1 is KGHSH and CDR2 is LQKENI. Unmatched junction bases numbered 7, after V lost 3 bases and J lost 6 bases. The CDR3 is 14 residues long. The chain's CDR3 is CASSPQGGTSEQYF. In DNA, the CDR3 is TGTGCCAGCTCACCGCAAGGAGGGACTAGCGAGCAGTACTTC.

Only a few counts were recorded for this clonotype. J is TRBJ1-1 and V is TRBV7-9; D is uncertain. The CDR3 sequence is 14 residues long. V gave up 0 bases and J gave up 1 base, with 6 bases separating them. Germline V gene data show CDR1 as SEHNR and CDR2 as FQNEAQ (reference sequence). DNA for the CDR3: TGTGCCAGCAGCTTAGCCAAGACGAACACTGAAGCTTTCTTT. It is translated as CASSLAKTNTEAFF.

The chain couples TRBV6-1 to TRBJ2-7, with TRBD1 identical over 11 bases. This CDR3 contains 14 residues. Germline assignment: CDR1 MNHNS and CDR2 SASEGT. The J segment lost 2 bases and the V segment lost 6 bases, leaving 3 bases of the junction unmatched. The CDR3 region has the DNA TGTGCCAGCAGGGGGACAGGGGGAGCCTACGAGCAGTACTTC. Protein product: CASRGTGGAYEQYF.

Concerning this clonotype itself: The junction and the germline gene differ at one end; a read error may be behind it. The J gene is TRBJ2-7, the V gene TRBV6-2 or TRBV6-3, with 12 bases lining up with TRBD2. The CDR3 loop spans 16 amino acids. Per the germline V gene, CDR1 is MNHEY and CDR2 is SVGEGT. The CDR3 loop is CASSYGGLAGKYDQYF. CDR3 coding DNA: TGTGCCAGCAGTTATGGCGGACTAGCGGGGAAGTACGACCAGTACTTC.

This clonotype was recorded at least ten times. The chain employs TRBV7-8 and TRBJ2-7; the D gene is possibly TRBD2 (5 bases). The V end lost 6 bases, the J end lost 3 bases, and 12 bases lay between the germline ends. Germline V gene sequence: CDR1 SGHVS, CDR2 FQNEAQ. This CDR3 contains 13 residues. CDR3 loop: CASSPGIFYEQYF. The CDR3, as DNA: TGTGCCAGCAGTCCGGGGATCTTCTACGAGCAGTACTTC.

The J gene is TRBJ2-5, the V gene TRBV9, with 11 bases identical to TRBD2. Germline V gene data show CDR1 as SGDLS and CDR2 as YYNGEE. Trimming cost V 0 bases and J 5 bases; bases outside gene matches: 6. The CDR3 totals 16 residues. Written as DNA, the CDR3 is TGTGCCAGCAGCGTAGGGGTAGCGGGGGGGCGCGAGACCCAGTACTTC. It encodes CASSVGVAGGRETQYF.

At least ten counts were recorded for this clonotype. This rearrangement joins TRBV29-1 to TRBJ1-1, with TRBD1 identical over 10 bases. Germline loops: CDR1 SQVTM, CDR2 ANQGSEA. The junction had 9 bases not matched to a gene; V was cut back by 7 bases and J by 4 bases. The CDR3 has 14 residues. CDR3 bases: TGCAGCGGAAACAGGGGACAGGGGACCACTGAAGCTTTCTTT. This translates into CSGNRGQGTTEAFF.

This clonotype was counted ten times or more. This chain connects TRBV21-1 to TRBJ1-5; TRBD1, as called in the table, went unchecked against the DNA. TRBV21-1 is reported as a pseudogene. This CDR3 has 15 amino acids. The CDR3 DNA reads TGTGCCAGCAGCAAAGTAGCCAAGGGGGATCAGCCCCAGCATTTT. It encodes CASSKVAKGDQPQHF.

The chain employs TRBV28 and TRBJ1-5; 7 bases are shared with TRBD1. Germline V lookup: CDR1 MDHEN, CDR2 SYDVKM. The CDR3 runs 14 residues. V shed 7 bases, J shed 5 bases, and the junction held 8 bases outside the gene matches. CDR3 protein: CASTRQGGYQPQHF. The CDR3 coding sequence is TGTGCCAGCACCAGACAGGGAGGTTATCAGCCCCAGCATTTT.

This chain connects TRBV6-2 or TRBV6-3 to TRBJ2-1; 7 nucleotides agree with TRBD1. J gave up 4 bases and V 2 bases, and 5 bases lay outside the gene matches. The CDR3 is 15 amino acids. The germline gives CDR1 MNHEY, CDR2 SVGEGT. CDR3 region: CASSYPRQGYNEQFF. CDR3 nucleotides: TGTGCCAGCAGTTACCCGAGACAGGGTTACAATGAGCAGTTCTTC.

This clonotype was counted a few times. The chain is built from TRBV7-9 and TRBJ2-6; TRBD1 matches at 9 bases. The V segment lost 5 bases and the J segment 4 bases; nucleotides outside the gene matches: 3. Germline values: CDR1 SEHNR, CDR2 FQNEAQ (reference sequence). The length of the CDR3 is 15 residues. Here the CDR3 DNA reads TGTGCCAGCAGCCCCGGGACAGGGGGGGCCAACGTCCTGACTTTC. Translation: CASSPGTGGANVLTF.

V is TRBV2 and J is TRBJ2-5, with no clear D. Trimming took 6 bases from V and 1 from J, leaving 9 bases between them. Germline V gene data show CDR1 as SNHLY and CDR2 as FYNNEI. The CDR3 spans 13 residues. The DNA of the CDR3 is TGTGCCAGCAGGCGAGAGTCCCAAGAGACCCAGTACTTC. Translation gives CASRRESQETQYF.

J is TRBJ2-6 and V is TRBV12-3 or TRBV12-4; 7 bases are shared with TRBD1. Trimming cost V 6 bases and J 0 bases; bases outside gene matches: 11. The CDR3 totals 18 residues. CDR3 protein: CASSITGTVISGANVLTF. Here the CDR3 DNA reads TGTGCCAGCAGCATTACCGGGACAGTGATCTCTGGGGCCAACGTCCTGACTTTC.

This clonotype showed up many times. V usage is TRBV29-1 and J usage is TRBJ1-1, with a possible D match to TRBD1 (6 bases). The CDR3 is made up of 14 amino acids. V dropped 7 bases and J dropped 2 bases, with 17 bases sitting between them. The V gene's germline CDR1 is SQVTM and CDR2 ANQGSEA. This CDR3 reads CSAPGGAGNTEAFF. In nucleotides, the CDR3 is TGCAGCGCCCCGGGGGGGGCAGGTAACACTGAAGCTTTCTTT.

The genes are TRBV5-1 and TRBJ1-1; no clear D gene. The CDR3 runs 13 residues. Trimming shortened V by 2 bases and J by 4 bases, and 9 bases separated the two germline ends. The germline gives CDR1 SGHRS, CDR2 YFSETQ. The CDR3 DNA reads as TGCGCCAGCAGCTTCTTGGGAGGCACTGAAGCTTTCTTT. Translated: CASSFLGGTEAFF.

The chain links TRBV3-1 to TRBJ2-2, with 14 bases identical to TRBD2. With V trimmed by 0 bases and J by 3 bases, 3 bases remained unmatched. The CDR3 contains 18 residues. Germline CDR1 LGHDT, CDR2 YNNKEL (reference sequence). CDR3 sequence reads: CASSQEGLAGVYTGELFF. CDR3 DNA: TGTGCCAGCAGCCAAGAGGGACTAGCGGGAGTCTACACCGGGGAGCTGTTTTTT.

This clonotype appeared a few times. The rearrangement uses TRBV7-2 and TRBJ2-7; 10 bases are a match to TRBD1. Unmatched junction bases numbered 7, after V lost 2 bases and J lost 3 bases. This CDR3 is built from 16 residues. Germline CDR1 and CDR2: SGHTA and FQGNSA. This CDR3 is CASSLFGTGAGYEQYF. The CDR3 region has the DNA TGTGCCAGCAGCTTATTTGGGACAGGGGCGGGCTACGAGCAGTACTTC.

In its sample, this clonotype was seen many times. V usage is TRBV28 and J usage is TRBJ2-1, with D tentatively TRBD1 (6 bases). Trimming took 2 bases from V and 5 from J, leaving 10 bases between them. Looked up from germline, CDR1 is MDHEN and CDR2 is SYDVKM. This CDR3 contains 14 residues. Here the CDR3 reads CASSLRTDHNEQFF. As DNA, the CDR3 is TGTGCCAGCAGTTTACGGACAGATCACAATGAGCAGTTCTTC.

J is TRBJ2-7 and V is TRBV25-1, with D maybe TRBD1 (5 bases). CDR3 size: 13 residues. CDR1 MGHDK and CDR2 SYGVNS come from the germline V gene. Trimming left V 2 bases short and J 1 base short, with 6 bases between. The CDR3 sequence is CASSEAGSYEQYF. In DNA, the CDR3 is TGTGCCAGCAGTGAAGCAGGGTCCTACGAGCAGTACTTC.

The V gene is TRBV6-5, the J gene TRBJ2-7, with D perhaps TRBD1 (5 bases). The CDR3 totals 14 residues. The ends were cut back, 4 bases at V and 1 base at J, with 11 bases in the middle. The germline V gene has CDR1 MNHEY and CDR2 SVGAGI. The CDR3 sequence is CASSSARVSYEQYF. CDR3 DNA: TGTGCCAGCAGTTCCGCCAGGGTATCCTACGAGCAGTACTTC.

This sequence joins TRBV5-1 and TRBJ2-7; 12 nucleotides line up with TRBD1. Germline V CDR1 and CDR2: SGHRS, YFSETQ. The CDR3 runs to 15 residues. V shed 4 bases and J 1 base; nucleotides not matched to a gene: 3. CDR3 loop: CASSEGQGASYEQYF. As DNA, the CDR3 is TGCGCCAGCAGCGAGGGACAGGGGGCATCCTACGAGCAGTACTTC.